This T cell receptor (beta chain) stems from a study of cytomegalovirus exposure and HLA in healthy donors. V was pared by 4 bases and J by 4 bases, with 7 bases of the junction left unmatched. The CDR3 consists of 14 residues. Germline assignment: CDR1 MDHEN and CDR2 SYDVKM. A multiplex PCR was run with 60 Vbeta primers and 13 Jbeta primers. Profiled with immunoSEQ multiplex PCR; TCRdb holds only in-frame clones, not every one. The sample holds some 150,000 clones; 81% are singletons and the top ten take roughly an eighth. A word on this clone: Its antigen remains unknown.

Study results and caveats: CMV serostatus stood as the only immune exposure information on hand. Analysis performed later found roughly 17,000 TCR beta sequences associated with HLA alleles at 0.05 false discovery rate. A later analysis, which compared TCR beta chains of equal frequency, found the HLA-associated ones more clonally expanded.

The rearrangement joins TRBV28 to TRBJ2-7; 7 nucleotides align to TRBD1. This clonotype was sampled from a woman in her fifties or sixties in good health and CMV-seronegative. Specimen: PBMCs. CDR3 DNA sequence: TGTGCCAGCAGTTCAGGATACAGGGGTTACGAGCAGTACTTC. The encoded protein is CASSSGYRGYEQYF. The variable domain in full, completed from reference TRBV28 and TRBJ2-7, reads DVKVTQSSRYLVKRTGEKVFLECVQDMDHENMFWYRQDPGLGLRLIYFSYDVKMKEKGDIPEGYSVSREKKERFSLILESASTNQTSMYLCASSSGYRGYEQYFGPGTRLTVT.